This T cell receptor beta chain comes out of a study of spatial heterogeneity in lung cancer. As for the study in general: The library had UMIs, and each TCR and UMI pair averaged more than ten raw reads. Regarding the study as a whole: Ubiquitous expanded tumor TCRs were observed in blood more at resection than follow-up.

The time point was: sample taken at primary tumor resection. No cells were sorted before sequencing. The whole RNA sequenced was extracted from tumor, nontumor lung or frozen PBMC. Germline CDR1 is LNHDA and CDR2 is SQIVND (reference sequence). V lost 2 bases to trimming and J lost 4 bases, with 17 bases between them. CDR3 size: 16 residues. This clonotype came up a few times. Its antigen is undetermined. On each TCR cDNA molecule, a unique molecular identifier was present. TCRdb used MiXCR to reprocess the 5' RACE reads, holding one entry per CDR3 protein. The sample has tens of thousands of distinct CDR3 sequences, about 12% seen once.

The rearrangement links TRBV19 to TRBJ1-2, with D uncertain. This clonotype was obtained from a male donor with early-stage non-small cell lung cancer. Sequencing was performed on PBMCs, taken at surgery. In DNA form, the CDR3 reads TGTGCCAGTAGTATACCGGCTGCCCTGGGGAGCTATGGCTACACCTTC. Translating it yields CASSIPAALGSYGYTF.